This TCR beta chain originates from a study of PD-1 blockade in classical Hodgkin lymphoma. Sequenced by immunoSEQ multiplex PCR; TCRdb stores in-frame clones only, minus some. The sample records roughly 61,000 clones, approximately 90% being singletons. Study-level results: CD4+ TCR diversity, unlike CD8+, climbed significantly by C4D1. As was reported, newly diagnosed patients showed lower baseline TCR diversity than healthy donors did. Newly diagnosed and completely responding patients shared comparable baseline diversity.

From germline, CDR1 is MNHNS and CDR2 SASEGT. The length of the CDR3 is 15 residues. Trimming pared 6 bases from V and 3 bases from J, leaving 14 bases between. Following autologous stem cell transplantation, relapse occurred in every patient, and exposure to brentuximab vedotin varied. Classifying best responses yielded complete response, partial response or progressive disease. A word on this clone: The antigen is unknown.

The source material was peripheral blood mononuclear cells (PBMCs), sampled before the second cycle of nivolumab. The V and J genes are TRBV6-1 and TRBJ2-2; D perhaps matches TRBD1 (5 bases). This sequence was found in a human donor with classical Hodgkin lymphoma. The CDR3, as DNA: TGTGCCAGCAGCTTCAGGGAAAGGTACACCGGGGAGCTGTTTTTT. It is translated as CASSFRERYTGELFF.